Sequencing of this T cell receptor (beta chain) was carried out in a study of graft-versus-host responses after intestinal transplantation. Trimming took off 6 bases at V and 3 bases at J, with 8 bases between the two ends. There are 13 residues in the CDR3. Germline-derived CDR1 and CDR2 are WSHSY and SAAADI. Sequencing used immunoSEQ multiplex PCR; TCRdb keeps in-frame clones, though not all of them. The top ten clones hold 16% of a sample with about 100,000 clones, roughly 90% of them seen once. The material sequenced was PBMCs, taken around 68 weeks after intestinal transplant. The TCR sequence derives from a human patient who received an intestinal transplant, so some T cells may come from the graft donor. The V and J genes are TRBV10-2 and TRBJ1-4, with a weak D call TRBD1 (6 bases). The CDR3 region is CASSGGSNEKLFF. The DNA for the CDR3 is TGCGCCAGCAGCGGGGGCTCTAATGAAAAACTGTTTTTT.